These T cell receptor beta chains were read from a single sample in a study of blood T cells in healthy people across ages. One entry per CDR3 protein, called by TCRdb with MiXCR from the 5' RACE reads. The table records hundreds of thousands of distinct CDR3 sequences, approximately 30% of them present only once. The sequenced sample was blood. The receptors here all came from a woman older than 75 in good health. Each CDR3 is given with its conserved first and last residue. The D gene is left open where the match is weak. Clone size is stated in some rows and not others, as once, few, many or a class when expanded.

v_call: TRBV20-1
d_call: .
clone_size: many
j_call: TRBJ2-2
cdr3_aa: CSARDFLRDTGELFF
cdr3_nt: TGCAGTGCTAGAGATTTCCTACGGGACACCGGGGAGCTGTTTTTT

v_call: TRBV7-2
d_call: .
clone_size: many
j_call: TRBJ1-5
cdr3_aa: CASSPDGYQPQHF
cdr3_nt: TGTGCCAGCAGCCCCGACGGATATCAGCCCCAGCATTTT

v_call: TRBV5-1
d_call: .
clone_size: .
j_call: TRBJ1-4
cdr3_aa: CASSAQGLNEKLFF
cdr3_nt: TGCGCCAGCAGCGCACAGGGCCTTAATGAAAAACTGTTTTTT

v_call: TRBV29-1
d_call: .
clone_size: .
j_call: TRBJ2-1
cdr3_aa: CSVLFRQGGNEQFF
cdr3_nt: TGCAGCGTTCTGTTTCGGCAGGGGGGGAATGAGCAGTTCTTC

v_call: TRBV6-4
d_call: .
clone_size: .
j_call: TRBJ2-1
cdr3_aa: CASSLSGGEQYNEQFF
cdr3_nt: TGTGCCAGCAGTCTGTCCGGGGGAGAACAATACAATGAGCAGTTCTTC

v_call: TRBV5-1
d_call: .
clone_size: .
j_call: TRBJ1-6
cdr3_aa: CASSFGGDNSPLHF
cdr3_nt: TGCGCCAGCAGCTTTGGGGGCGATAATTCACCCCTCCACTTT

v_call: TRBV5-1
d_call: .
clone_size: few
j_call: TRBJ2-2
cdr3_aa: CASSLTRGLNGELFF
cdr3_nt: TGCGCCAGCAGCTTGACACGGGGGCTTAACGGGGAGCTGTTTTTT

v_call: TRBV7-3
d_call: .
clone_size: many
j_call: TRBJ1-2
cdr3_aa: CASSLKDNYGYTF
cdr3_nt: TGTGCCAGCAGCTTAAAGGACAACTATGGCTACACCTTC

v_call: TRBV2
d_call: .
clone_size: few
j_call: TRBJ2-7
cdr3_aa: CASRDSSYREQYF
cdr3_nt: TGTGCCAGCAGGGACTCGTCCTACCGCGAGCAGTACTTC

v_call: TRBV2
d_call: .
clone_size: many
j_call: TRBJ1-1
cdr3_aa: CASSPTGMLGNTEAFF
cdr3_nt: TGTGCCAGCAGCCCAACAGGGATGCTCGGGAACACTGAAGCTTTCTTT

v_call: TRBV7-2
d_call: TRBD2
clone_size: many
j_call: TRBJ2-1
cdr3_aa: CASNPTGGNYNEQFF
cdr3_nt: TGTGCCAGCAACCCGACGGGGGGAAACTACAATGAGCAGTTCTTC

v_call: TRBV12-3/TRBV12-4
d_call: TRBD1
clone_size: many
j_call: TRBJ2-7
cdr3_aa: CASNDRVGNEQYF
cdr3_nt: TGTGCCAGCAACGACAGGGTCGGAAACGAGCAGTACTTC

v_call: TRBV24-1
d_call: TRBD1
clone_size: .
j_call: TRBJ2-5
cdr3_aa: CATSDLTGTGGLHQETQYF
cdr3_nt: TGTGCCACCAGTGATTTGACCGGGACAGGGGGGTTGCACCAAGAGACCCAGTACTTC

v_call: TRBV6-1
d_call: .
clone_size: .
j_call: TRBJ2-7
cdr3_aa: CASWGSAGEQYF
cdr3_nt: TGTGCCAGCTGGGGGTCAGCTGGCGAGCAGTACTTC

v_call: TRBV20-1
d_call: .
clone_size: many
j_call: TRBJ2-3
cdr3_aa: CSAGPLFRRTDTQYF
cdr3_nt: TGCAGTGCTGGCCCCCTTTTCCGGAGAACAGATACGCAGTATTTT

v_call: TRBV20-1
d_call: .
clone_size: many
j_call: TRBJ2-2
cdr3_aa: CSASRGADTGELFF
cdr3_nt: TGCAGTGCTAGTCGGGGGGCCGACACCGGGGAGCTGTTTTTT

v_call: TRBV7-2
d_call: .
clone_size: .
j_call: TRBJ2-6
cdr3_aa: CASSPRVTGANVLTF
cdr3_nt: TGTGCCAGCAGCCCCAGGGTCACTGGGGCCAACGTCCTGACTTTC

v_call: TRBV6-2/TRBV6-3
d_call: TRBD1
clone_size: .
j_call: TRBJ2-2
cdr3_aa: CASRKTGGAWTGELFF
cdr3_nt: TGTGCCAGCAGAAAGACAGGGGGCGCGTGGACCGGGGAGCTGTTTTTT

v_call: TRBV6-2/TRBV6-3
d_call: .
clone_size: .
j_call: TRBJ1-6
cdr3_aa: CASSLSIRSPLHF
cdr3_nt: TGTGCCAGCAGCCTCAGCATTCGTTCACCCCTCCACTTT

v_call: TRBV3-1
d_call: TRBD2
clone_size: many
j_call: TRBJ2-1
cdr3_aa: CASSQQTSGGANEQFF
cdr3_nt: TGTGCCAGCAGCCAACAAACTAGCGGGGGGGCCAATGAGCAGTTCTTC

v_call: TRBV20-1
d_call: .
clone_size: many
j_call: TRBJ2-3
cdr3_aa: CSAESHRAGSTDTQYF
cdr3_nt: TGCAGTGCAGAAAGCCATCGGGCGGGTAGCACAGATACGCAGTATTTT

v_call: TRBV6-5
d_call: .
clone_size: many
j_call: TRBJ1-1
cdr3_aa: CASSYPGRNTEAFF
cdr3_nt: TGTGCCAGCAGTTACCCTGGACGGAACACTGAAGCTTTCTTT

v_call: TRBV4-1
d_call: TRBD1
clone_size: few
j_call: TRBJ1-6
cdr3_aa: CASSQSGTGDDSPLHF
cdr3_nt: TGCGCCAGCAGCCAATCCGGGACAGGGGATGATTCACCCCTCCACTTT